These T cell receptor beta chains were read from a single sample in a study of Graves' ophthalmopathy and Graves' hyperthyroidism. TCRdb re-called the multiplex PCR reads with MiXCR, one entry per CDR3 protein. The sample carries fewer than 400,000 distinct CDR3 sequences, about 18% recorded once. The sequencing sample was made of peripheral blood. These receptors were obtained from a woman aged 18-29 years with Graves' ophthalmopathy. Both conserved end residues are part of each CDR3. D genes are given only for firm matches. Not all rows give a size; the values are once, few, many and, for expanded clones, a class.

J | size | V | length | D | CDR3 | DNA
TRBJ2-5 | many | TRBV24-1 | 16 | TRBD1 | CATSQGQTDWQETQYF | TGTGCCACCAGCCAGGGACAGACGGATTGGCAAGAGACCCAGTACTTC
TRBJ2-5 | once | TRBV24-1 | 16 | TRBD2 | CATSDSSGRLQETQYF | TGTGCCACCAGTGATTCCAGCGGGAGACTTCAAGAGACCCAGTACTTC
TRBJ1-1 | many | TRBV20-1 | 15 | NA | CSARDPQGRGTEAFF | TGCAGTGCTAGAGATCCGCAGGGCCGTGGCACTGAAGCTTTCTTT
TRBJ2-7 | many | TRBV4-1 | 16 | TRBD2 | CASSQDLPTSNLEQYF | TGCGCCAGCAGCCAAGATCTTCCGACTAGCAATTTGGAGCAGTACTTC
TRBJ1-1 | many | TRBV28 | 15 | TRBD1 | CAILGGGGVLTEAFF | TGTGCTATCTTAGGGGGCGGCGGTGTGCTGACTGAAGCTTTCTTT
TRBJ1-5 | NA | TRBV12-3/TRBV12-4 | 14 | NA | CASTLGDSNQPQHF | TGTGCCAGCACCCTTGGGGATAGCAATCAGCCCCAGCATTTT
TRBJ2-6 | NA | TRBV6-2/TRBV6-3 | 19 | NA | CASSYSGTPYGSGANVLTF | TGTGCCAGCAGTTACTCCGGCACCCCCTACGGGTCTGGGGCCAACGTCCTGACTTTC
TRBJ1-1 | NA | TRBV9 | 15 | NA | CASSEGQTVNTEAFF | TGTGCCAGCAGCGAGGGACAAACAGTAAACACTGAAGCTTTCTTT
TRBJ1-3 | many | TRBV28 | 17 | NA | CASFGRGKGGAGNTIYF | TGTGCCAGCTTCGGTAGGGGCAAAGGAGGCGCTGGAAACACCATATATTTT
TRBJ2-2 | many | TRBV6-2/TRBV6-3 | 17 | TRBD2 | CASRAGLAGPHTGELFF | TGTGCCAGCAGGGCGGGACTAGCGGGACCACACACCGGGGAGCTGTTTTTT
TRBJ1-1 | many | TRBV7-2 | 15 | TRBD1 | CASSPTGAGRTEAFF | TGTGCCAGCAGCCCGACAGGGGCCGGGAGGACTGAAGCTTTCTTT
TRBJ1-2 | NA | TRBV6-2/TRBV6-3 | 14 | NA | CASSPDLLPYGYTF | TGTGCCAGCAGCCCGGACCTACTCCCCTATGGCTACACCTTC
TRBJ2-7 | many | TRBV6-2/TRBV6-3 | 11 | NA | CASLGPYEQYF | TGTGCCAGCCTCGGGCCCTACGAGCAGTACTTC
TRBJ1-3 | many | TRBV4-3 | 15 | NA | CASSQEGGIGNTIYF | TGCGCCAGCAGCCAAGAAGGGGGGATCGGAAACACCATATATTTT
TRBJ1-1 | NA | TRBV3-1 | 12 | NA | CASSPPHGEAFF | TGTGCCAGCAGCCCCCCACATGGCGAAGCTTTCTTT
TRBJ1-1 | NA | TRBV18 | 15 | NA | CASSPPGRSETEAFF | TGTGCCAGCTCACCACCCGGAAGGTCAGAGACTGAAGCTTTCTTT
TRBJ2-5 | NA | TRBV28 | 15 | NA | CASSSSGQKKETQYF | TGTGCCAGCAGTTCCTCAGGACAGAAAAAAGAGACCCAGTACTTC
TRBJ1-2 | many | TRBV29-1 | 14 | NA | CSVEDGEPPYGYTF | TGCAGCGTTGAAGACGGAGAACCCCCCTATGGCTACACCTTC
TRBJ2-7 | many | TRBV7-2 | 13 | NA | CASSPTRTYEQYF | TGTGCCAGCAGCCCTACAAGGACCTACGAGCAGTACTTC
TRBJ2-5 | NA | TRBV6-2/TRBV6-3 | 18 | TRBD2 | CASSQGFAAGRAGETQYF | TGTGCCAGCAGCCAGGGATTTGCAGCGGGGAGGGCCGGAGAGACCCAGTACTTC
TRBJ1-5 | few | TRBV6-2/TRBV6-3 | 17 | TRBD1 | CASSYVLGQGTNQPQHF | TGTGCCAGCAGTTACGTGTTGGGACAGGGGACTAATCAGCCCCAGCATTTT
TRBJ2-7 | many | TRBV25-1 | 14 | NA | CASSAGTAGYEQYF | TGTGCCAGCAGTGCCGGGACGGCTGGCTACGAGCAGTACTTC
TRBJ2-7 | many | TRBV30 | 15 | NA | CAWSLSGQGSYEQYF | TGTGCCTGGTCCCTCTCGGGGCAGGGATCCTACGAGCAGTACTTC
TRBJ1-2 | many | TRBV28 | 15 | TRBD1 | CATPGDRGYNYGYTF | TGTGCCACCCCCGGGGACAGGGGTTACAACTATGGCTACACCTTC
TRBJ2-2 | many | TRBV9 | 17 | TRBD2 | CASSSRERGANTGELFF | TGTGCCAGCAGCTCCCGAGAGCGGGGGGCGAACACCGGGGAGCTGTTTTTT
TRBJ2-2 | NA | TRBV18 | 18 | TRBD1 | CASSPRRGRIEDTGELFF | TGTGCCAGCTCTCCACGCAGGGGGCGAATAGAAGACACCGGGGAGCTGTTTTTT
TRBJ2-5 | NA | TRBV15 | 15 | TRBD1 | CATSRDGAGGETQYF | TGTGCCACCAGCAGAGATGGGGCAGGGGGAGAGACCCAGTACTTC
TRBJ1-1 | many | TRBV6-1 | 15 | TRBD1 | CASSPQGAGNTEAFF | TGTGCCAGCAGTCCACAGGGGGCGGGGAACACTGAAGCTTTCTTT
TRBJ2-7 | NA | TRBV4-3 | 16 | TRBD1 | CASSQRGTGYPYEQYF | TGCGCCAGCAGCCAAAGGGGGACAGGGTACCCCTACGAGCAGTACTTC
TRBJ1-2 | NA | TRBV11-2 | 15 | NA | CASSLEGRNFYGYTF | TGTGCCAGCAGCTTAGAGGGCAGGAACTTCTATGGCTACACCTTC
TRBJ2-5 | many | TRBV4-2 | 15 | TRBD2 | CASSLQRGGQETQYF | TGTGCCAGCAGCCTCCAGCGGGGGGGCCAAGAGACCCAGTACTTC
TRBJ1-6 | many | TRBV28 | 13 | NA | CASSLVETRMIHF | TGTGCCAGCAGTTTAGTCGAGACCCGGATGATCCACTTT
TRBJ2-7 | many | TRBV20-1 | 13 | NA | CSARPQASYEQYF | TGCAGTGCTAGACCCCAGGCTTCCTACGAGCAGTACTTC
TRBJ2-7 | many | TRBV7-2 | 12 | NA | CASSLAVQGLYF | TGTGCCAGCAGCTTAGCTGTGCAGGGGCTGTACTTC
TRBJ2-7 | many | TRBV29-1 | 13 | NA | CSILQGGLYEQYF | TGCAGCATCCTCCAAGGAGGACTATACGAGCAGTACTTC
TRBJ2-5 | many | TRBV28 | 13 | NA | CATNGRVRETQYF | TGTGCCACCAATGGGCGGGTTCGGGAGACCCAGTACTTC
TRBJ1-1 | NA | TRBV18 | 15 | NA | CASSPFSAGETEAFF | TGTGCCAGCTCACCATTCTCCGCAGGGGAGACTGAAGCTTTCTTT
TRBJ2-5 | few | TRBV7-2 | 16 | TRBD1 | CASSLRGQGARETQYF | TGTGCCAGCAGCTTAAGGGGACAGGGGGCTCGAGAGACCCAGTACTTC
TRBJ2-2 | NA | TRBV2 | 13 | TRBD1 | CASTGQGTGELFF | TGTGCCAGCACGGGACAGGGGACCGGGGAGCTGTTTTTT
TRBJ1-1 | NA | TRBV19 | 16 | NA | CASSIAGFDASTEAFF | TGTGCCAGTAGTATTGCAGGGTTTGATGCGAGCACTGAAGCTTTCTTT
TRBJ2-2 | many | TRBV7-9 | 15 | TRBD1 | CASSAEQGITGELFF | TGTGCCAGCAGCGCAGAACAGGGGATCACCGGGGAGCTGTTTTTT
TRBJ2-7 | many | TRBV30 | 15 | NA | CAWSVPGRDVYEQYF | TGTGCCTGGAGTGTACCGGGGCGAGATGTTTACGAGCAGTACTTC
TRBJ2-2 | few | TRBV5-1 | 17 | NA | CASSAGGVRGWTGELFF | TGCGCCAGCAGCGCCGGTGGGGTCCGGGGTTGGACCGGGGAGCTGTTTTTT
TRBJ1-5 | many | TRBV18 | 13 | NA | CASRRQEGQPQHF | TGTGCCAGCAGACGACAGGAGGGGCAGCCCCAGCATTTT
TRBJ2-7 | few | TRBV7-8 | 18 | TRBD2 | CASSLVARTSGRTYEQYF | TGTGCCAGCAGCTTAGTAGCCAGGACTAGCGGGAGGACCTACGAGCAGTACTTC
TRBJ2-7 | many | TRBV9 | 16 | NA | CASSVGISSSSYEQYF | TGTGCCAGCAGCGTAGGGATATCGAGTAGCTCCTACGAGCAGTACTTC
TRBJ2-5 | NA | TRBV28 | 15 | TRBD1 | CASTLGTGGVETQYF | TGTGCCAGCACCCTAGGGACAGGGGGAGTGGAGACCCAGTACTTC
TRBJ2-7 | many | TRBV20-1 | 15 | TRBD2 | CSATKRTSGGREQYF | TGCAGTGCTACCAAAAGGACTAGCGGGGGACGGGAGCAGTACTTC
TRBJ2-7 | many | TRBV4-3 | 16 | TRBD2 | CASSRGLAEYPYEQYF | TGCGCCAGCAGCCGGGGACTAGCGGAATACCCCTACGAGCAGTACTTC
TRBJ1-1 | many | TRBV6-5 | 12 | TRBD1 | CASRSGGTEAFF | TGTGCCAGCAGATCAGGGGGCACTGAAGCTTTCTTT
TRBJ1-5 | many | TRBV20-1 | 15 | NA | CSARVGGEGNQPQHF | TGCAGTGCTAGAGTTGGCGGAGAGGGCAATCAGCCCCAGCATTTT
TRBJ1-5 | many | TRBV19 | 15 | TRBD1 | CASRRQGVENQPQHF | TGTGCCAGTAGGCGACAGGGTGTTGAGAATCAGCCCCAGCATTTT
TRBJ2-7 | NA | TRBV6-5 | 16 | NA | CASSSAPGLKSHEQYF | TGTGCCAGCAGTTCCGCGCCAGGACTGAAGAGCCACGAGCAGTACTTC
TRBJ2-2 | many | TRBV3-1 | 12 | NA | CASSQVTGELFF | TGTGCCAGCAGCCAAGTGACCGGGGAGCTGTTTTTT
TRBJ2-7 | many | TRBV6-1 | 14 | NA | CASRIDFSSYEQYF | TGTGCCAGCAGAATAGACTTCAGCTCCTACGAGCAGTACTTC